These T cell receptor beta chains were read from a single sample in a study of shared clonotypes between healthy human individuals. Sequencing was performed with immunoSEQ multiplex PCR; in TCRdb, only in-frame clones are kept and a portion is missing. This table holds around 2.1 million clones, approximately 94% found once. Sequencing was carried out using naive CD4+ T cells sorted from blood. These TCRs come from a man younger than 35 in good health. Both conserved end residues are part of each CDR3. The order of the fields is J gene, clone size, V gene, D gene, CDR3 DNA, CDR3 protein. A D gene is named only where the DNA matches it firmly. Size is stated for part of the rows, as once, few or many counts, or as a class when the clone is expanded.

TRBJ2-7 | - | TRBV7-2 | TRBD2 | TGTGCCAGCAGCTTACGGCCGGGAGGGCTAGCGGGGGGTCGAGGGGAGCAGTACTTC | CASSLRPGGLAGGRGEQYF
TRBJ2-2 | - | TRBV7-8 | TRBD2 | TGTGCCAGCAGTTACACTATAGCGGGTCTACCCGGGGAGCTGTTTTTT | CASSYTIAGLPGELFF
TRBJ2-5 | - | TRBV19 | - | TGTGCCAGTAGTACTAGCGCGGAGACCCAGTACTTC | CASSTSAETQYF
TRBJ1-4 | - | TRBV7-9 | - | TGTGCCAGCAGCCCCGGGGGGGGTAATGAAAAACTGTTTTTT | CASSPGGGNEKLFF
TRBJ1-3 | - | TRBV30 | - | TGTGCCTGGTCCATGGGACGCCATGGAAACACCATATATTTT | CAWSMGRHGNTIYF
TRBJ2-3 | - | TRBV18 | TRBD2 | TGTGCCAGCTCACGGAATAGCGGGAGCCCAGATACGCAGTATTTT | CASSRNSGSPDTQYF
TRBJ1-4 | - | TRBV7-2 | - | TGTGCCAGCAGCTTAGCGCTCCCTGCAACTAATGAAAAACTGTTTTTT | CASSLALPATNEKLFF
TRBJ1-5 | - | TRBV2 | - | TGTGCCAGCAGTGACTCGTCAGGAGTCAATCAGCCCCAGCATTTT | CASSDSSGVNQPQHF
TRBJ1-2 | - | TRBV6-5 | - | TGTGCCAGCAGTTACCGGGCTAACTATGGCTACACCTTC | CASSYRANYGYTF
TRBJ2-2 | - | TRBV6-6 | - | TGTGCCAGCAGTTACGCTTCCGGGATCGGGGAGCTGTTTTTT | CASSYASGIGELFF
TRBJ1-5 | - | TRBV6-5 | TRBD1 | TGTGCCAGCAGTAGGGACAGGGTTAGCAATCAGCCCCAGCATTTT | CASSRDRVSNQPQHF
TRBJ1-2 | - | TRBV5-1 | TRBD1 | TGCGCCAGCAGCCCGACCCCGGGACAGAAGTCTAACTATGGCTACACCTTC | CASSPTPGQKSNYGYTF
TRBJ2-1 | - | TRBV30 | - | TGTGCCTGGAGTCTGACAGCATACAATGAGCAGTTCTTC | CAWSLTAYNEQFF
TRBJ1-5 | - | TRBV7-2 | TRBD1 | TGTGCCAGCAGACCAGGGGGGAGCAATCAGCCCCAGCATTTT | CASRPGGSNQPQHF
TRBJ2-5 | - | TRBV6-5 | - | TGTGCCAGCAGTTACTCGGGAGGTGCAGAGACCCAGTACTTC | CASSYSGGAETQYF
TRBJ2-5 | - | TRBV19 | - | TGTGCCAGTAGTATTAGGGCCGCCCGAGAGACCCAGTACTTC | CASSIRAARETQYF
TRBJ2-7 | - | TRBV6-1 | - | TGTGCCAGCAGTGAGAAGTCGAGGGGGATCTCCTACGAGCAGTACTTC | CASSEKSRGISYEQYF
TRBJ1-5 | - | TRBV2 | - | TGTGCCAGCAGTGGAGGGGGGCCGGGCCAGCCCCAGCATTTT | CASSGGGPGQPQHF
TRBJ2-2 | - | TRBV11-2 | - | TGTGCCAGCAGATCTGATCTTTGGGTCCAAGACACCGGGGAGCTGTTTTTT | CASRSDLWVQDTGELFF
TRBJ2-7 | - | TRBV7-2 | TRBD2 | TGTGCCAGCAGCCCTGTAGCGGGCAATACCTACGAGCAGTACTTC | CASSPVAGNTYEQYF
TRBJ2-7 | - | TRBV6-4 | - | TGTGCCAGCAGTGCCTCTCAGAGCCACGAGCAGTACTTC | CASSASQSHEQYF
TRBJ2-2 | - | TRBV11-2 | - | TGTGCCAGCAGCTTACGGGGGCTAGGGACCGGGGAGCTGTTTTTT | CASSLRGLGTGELFF
TRBJ2-1 | - | TRBV30 | - | TGTGCCTGGAGTGTACGGCTAGCTAAGGATGAGCAGTTCTTC | CAWSVRLAKDEQFF
TRBJ2-1 | - | TRBV27 | TRBD2 | TGTGCCAGCAGTTTATCCCGGACTAGAGGGTACAATGAGCAGTTCTTC | CASSLSRTRGYNEQFF
TRBJ2-3 | - | TRBV28 | TRBD2 | TGTGCCAGCAGTACGTATCCTAGCGGGATTAGCCAAGATACGCAGTATTTT | CASSTYPSGISQDTQYF
TRBJ1-3 | - | TRBV18 | - | TGTGCCAGCTCACCCCAGGTGGCCTCTGGAAACACCATATATTTT | CASSPQVASGNTIYF
TRBJ2-2 | - | TRBV7-2 | - | TGTGCCAGCAGCCCACGGACGGGGAGCACCGGGGAGCTGTTTTTT | CASSPRTGSTGELFF
TRBJ1-1 | few | TRBV7-2 | TRBD1 | TGTGCCAGCAGGGACCGGACAGGGTACACTGAAGCTTTCTTT | CASRDRTGYTEAFF
TRBJ2-3 | - | TRBV2 | TRBD2 | TGTGCCAGCGGAGCTAGCGGGGGAATAACAGATACGCAGTATTTT | CASGASGGITDTQYF
TRBJ2-3 | - | TRBV7-7 | TRBD2 | TGTGCTAGCAGCTTAGCTAGCGGGGGGGGCAGCACAGATACGCAGTATTTT | CASSLASGGGSTDTQYF
TRBJ1-1 | - | TRBV7-8 | - | TGTGCCAGCAGCTTATTTATCTCTGAAGCTTTCTTT | CASSLFISEAFF
TRBJ2-1 | - | TRBV30 | TRBD1 | TGTGCCTGGAGTAGAACGGACAGGGTGGACAATGAGCAGTTCTTC | CAWSRTDRVDNEQFF
TRBJ2-2 | - | TRBV28 | TRBD1 | TGTGCCAGCAGTCAGGACAGGGGGAACACCGGGGAGCTGTTTTTT | CASSQDRGNTGELFF
TRBJ2-7 | - | TRBV9 | - | TGTGCCAGCAGCGTAGAGGCAGGATCCAACGAGCAGTACTTC | CASSVEAGSNEQYF
TRBJ2-2 | - | TRBV6-5 | - | TGTGCCAGCAGTTACTCAGGCGCGTCAAGCACCGGGGAGCTGTTTTTT | CASSYSGASSTGELFF
TRBJ2-3 | - | TRBV7-9 | TRBD2 | TGTGCCAGCAGCCGATTAGCGGGGTATCACACAGATACGCAGTATTTT | CASSRLAGYHTDTQYF
TRBJ2-7 | - | TRBV19 | - | TGTGCCAGTAGTCCACCCGCTTACGAGCAGTACTTC | CASSPPAYEQYF
TRBJ1-4 | - | TRBV5-1 | TRBD1 | TGCGCCAGCAGCTTGGGACAGGGAGTTGCTAATGAAAAACTGTTTTTT | CASSLGQGVANEKLFF
TRBJ1-2 | - | TRBV4-2 | - | TGTGCCAGCAGCCCGGCTGGGGGAAGCGGCTACACCTTC | CASSPAGGSGYTF
TRBJ2-7 | - | TRBV5-1 | TRBD2 | TGCGCCAGCAGCTCGCGGGGGGACTCCTCGGGAGAGCAGTACTTC | CASSSRGDSSGEQYF
TRBJ2-3 | - | TRBV9 | - | TGTGCCAGCAGCGTGAGTATCGGACAGACCACAGATACGCAGTATTTT | CASSVSIGQTTDTQYF
TRBJ2-7 | - | TRBV5-6 | - | TGTGCCAGCAGCCGGACCCTGGGGACCTCCTACGAGCAGTACTTC | CASSRTLGTSYEQYF
TRBJ2-7 | - | TRBV2 | - | TGTGCCAGCCGAGAGGTGGGCTCCTACGAGCAGTACTTC | CASREVGSYEQYF
TRBJ2-3 | - | TRBV4-1 | TRBD2 | TGCGCCAGCAGCCAAGATTCACTAGCGATTAGCACAGATACGCAGTATTTT | CASSQDSLAISTDTQYF